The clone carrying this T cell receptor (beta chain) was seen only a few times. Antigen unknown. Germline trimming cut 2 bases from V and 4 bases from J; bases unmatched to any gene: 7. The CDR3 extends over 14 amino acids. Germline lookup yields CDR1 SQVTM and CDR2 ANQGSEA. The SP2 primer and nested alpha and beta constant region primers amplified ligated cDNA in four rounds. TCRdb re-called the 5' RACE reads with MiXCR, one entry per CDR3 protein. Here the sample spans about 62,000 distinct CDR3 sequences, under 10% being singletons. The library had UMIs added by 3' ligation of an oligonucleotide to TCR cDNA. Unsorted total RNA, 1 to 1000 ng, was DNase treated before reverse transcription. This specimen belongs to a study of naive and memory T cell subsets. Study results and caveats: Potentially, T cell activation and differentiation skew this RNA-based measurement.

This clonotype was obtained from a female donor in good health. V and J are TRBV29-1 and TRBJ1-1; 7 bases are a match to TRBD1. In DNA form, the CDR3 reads TGCAGCGTTGAAAACCAGGGGGTAGGCACTGAAGCTTTCTTT. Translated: CSVENQGVGTEAFF.